The clone carrying this T cell receptor (beta chain) was recorded at least ten times. Its antigen is unknown. The CDR3 runs 14 residues. Germline assignment: CDR1 ENHRY and CDR2 SYGVKD. The V segment lost 4 bases and the J segment 6 bases; nucleotides outside the gene matches: 7. Researchers amplified the TCR beta CDR3 regions from RNA transcripts. In the first-round RT-PCR of the TCR CDR3, the HTBI primer set was used. TCRdb fed the multiplex PCR reads into MiXCR, producing one record per CDR3 protein. This sample has about 680,000 distinct CDR3 sequences, with 35% found just once. The entry originates in a study of T cells in Graves' hyperthyroidism and ophthalmopathy. The study, taken as a whole, reports: Blood held most thyroid clonotypes expanded above 0.001 frequency. A model using 13 V-J features told ophthalmopathy apart from stable hyperthyroidism.

This chain links TRBV10-3 with TRBJ2-7, with TRBD1 matching over 9 bases. The sequenced sample was blood. This TCR was sampled from a woman between 35 and 50 years old with Graves' hyperthyroidism. For the CDR3, the DNA is TGTGCCATCAGTGTAGGGGACAGGGAGGGCGAGCAGTACTTC. Amino acid sequence: CAISVGDREGEQYF.